One and the same sample provided the 14 T cell receptor beta chains below, sequenced in a study of T cells after somatic rescue of genetic block. The data were produced by immunoSEQ multiplex PCR, yet TCRdb's version contains in-frame clones alone and is incomplete. The data contain 88,000 or so clones, around 89% of them seen just once; the ten biggest clones take up roughly 1.7%. Sequenced input: peripheral blood mononuclear cells (PBMCs). The receptors were sampled from a young woman.

This clone was seen only once. V usage is TRBV6-5 and J usage is TRBJ2-1; D not certain. CDR3 size: 13 residues. Trimming left V 6 bases short and J 7 bases short, with 13 bases between. The V gene's germline CDR1 is MNHEY and CDR2 SVGAGI. The CDR3 DNA reads as TGTGCCAGCAGAAAAGGAGAGGCGAATGAGCAGTTCTTC. This encodes CASRKGEANEQFF.

This chain joins TRBV19 and TRBJ2-3; D is possibly TRBD2 (5 bases). The CDR3 is 13 amino acids. Looked up from germline, CDR1 is LNHDA and CDR2 is SQIVND (reference sequence). The V end was cut by 10 bases, the J end by 1 base, with 12 bases between. For the CDR3, the DNA is TGTGCCACTTTAGGGAGCGGCACAGATACGCAGTATTTT. This gives the protein CATLGSGTDTQYF. Full variable domain (remainder filled in from reference TRBV19 and TRBJ2-3): DGGITQSPKYLFRKEGQNVTLSCEQNLNHDAMYWYRQDPGQGLRLIYYSQIVNDFQKGDIAEGYSVSREKKESFPLTVTSAQKNPTAFYLCATLGSGTDTQYFGPGTRLTVL.

V usage is TRBV6-1 and J usage is TRBJ2-5, with 8 bases fitting TRBD2. The J call may be in error: the DNA end matches TRBJ2-7 better. CDR3 length equals 13 residues. From germline, CDR1 is MNHNS and CDR2 SASEGT. The CDR3 DNA reads TGTGCCAGCAGCAGGCGGGAGGACTACGAGCAGTACTTC. Translation: CASSRREDYEQYF.

The CDR3 loop reads CASSLGGGPNQETQYF. In DNA, the CDR3 is TGTGCCAGCAGCTTAGGAGGGGGTCCTAATCAAGAGACCCAGTACTTC. The chain carries TRBV7-3 and TRBJ2-5, with D perhaps matching TRBD1 or TRBD2 (6 bases each). Germline assignment: CDR1 SGHTA and CDR2 FQGTGA. Between the trimmed V and J ends, which lost 2 bases and 2 bases, there was a span of 15 bases. This CDR3 spans 16 amino acids.

The gene calls are TRBV12-5 and TRBJ1-2; unclear D gene. This CDR3 contains 12 residues. V was cut by 6 bases and J by 5 bases, with 10 bases left in between. The germline gives CDR1 LGHNT, CDR2 FRNRAP. The CDR3 DNA sequence: TGTGCTAGTGGCCGGGAGGCTTATGGCTACACCTTC. Translated, it gives CASGREAYGYTF.

The chain carries TRBV30 and TRBJ1-5, with TRBD1 matching 11 bases. The V gene's germline CDR1 is GTSNPN and CDR2 SVGIG (reference sequence). The CDR3 is made up of 12 amino acids. The ends lost 5 bases at V and 7 bases at J; junction bases unmatched: 1. The CDR3 loop reads CAWGQGAQPQHF. The CDR3 DNA is TGTGCCTGGGGACAGGGGGCCCAGCCCCAGCATTTT. The full variable domain, with the rest looked up from reference TRBV30 and TRBJ1-5, is SQTIHQWPATLVQPVGSPLSLECTVEGTSNPNLYWYRQAAGRGLQLLFYSVGIGQISSEVPQNLSASRPQDRQFILSSKKLLLSDSGFYLCAWGQGAQPQHFGDGTRLSIL.

This clone was recorded once. The chain is built from TRBV6-1 and TRBJ2-5; no clear D gene. Per the germline V gene, CDR1 is MNHNS and CDR2 is SASEGT. V lost 5 bases, J lost 9 bases, and 7 bases lay in between. The CDR3 contains 10 residues. This chain's CDR3 is CASSYVSQYF. Written as DNA, the CDR3 is TGTGCCAGCAGTTATGTTTCCCAGTACTTC.

This chain uses TRBV5-1 with TRBJ2-1; the D gene is possibly TRBD2 (6 bases). Germline V CDR1 and CDR2: SGHRS, YFSETQ. Trimming took 4 bases from V and 9 from J, leaving 11 bases between them. The CDR3 sequence is 12 residues long. The DNA for the CDR3 is TGCGCCAGCAGCCAGATCGGGAGTGAGCAGTTCTTC. This sequence encodes CASSQIGSEQFF.

The chain couples TRBV9 to TRBJ2-1; possibly TRBD2 for D (6 bases). The CDR3 runs to 18 residues. Trimming took off 2 bases at V and 7 bases at J, with 25 bases between the two ends. Germline V lookup: CDR1 SGDLS, CDR2 YYNGEE. The CDR3 DNA sequence: TGTGCCAGCAGCGTCGCCCCGAGTGGAGGGGCATTGAGAAATGAGCAGTTCTTC. This encodes CASSVAPSGGALRNEQFF.

This clone came up once. V is TRBV11-2 and J is TRBJ2-7; D unresolved. CDR3 length: 15 amino acids. Trimming took off 5 bases at V and 2 bases at J, with 16 bases between the two ends. Germline values: CDR1 SGHAT, CDR2 FQNNGV. CDR3 DNA sequence: TGTGCCAGCAGCCTAACAGTAAACATAGCCTACGAGCAGTACTTC. Translating gives CASSLTVNIAYEQYF.

The CDR3 reads CASSQRRDSRYEQYF. The CDR3 nucleotides read TGTGCCAGCAGCCAACGAAGGGACAGTCGGTACGAGCAGTACTTC. The chain links TRBV2 to TRBJ2-5; 7 bases are shared with TRBD1. The last part of the DNA fits TRBJ2-7 better; the J call may be wrong. The germline V gene has CDR1 SNHLY and CDR2 FYNNEI. This CDR3 has 15 residues.

The chain combines TRBV14 with TRBJ2-5, with 7 positions matching TRBD2. The CDR3 extends over 18 amino acids. CDR1 SGHDN and CDR2 FVKESK come from the germline V gene. Losses at the gene ends were 0 bases for V and 4 bases for J; bases not matched to a gene: 14. The CDR3 reads CASSQDISGLGILETQYF. The CDR3 nucleotides are TGTGCCAGCAGCCAAGATATAAGTGGACTAGGGATTCTAGAGACCCAGTACTTC. The full variable domain, rest sourced from reference TRBV14 and TRBJ2-5, is EAGVTQFPSHSVIEKGQTVTLRCDPISGHDNLYWYRRVMGKEIKFLLHFVKESKQDESGMPNNRFLAERTGGTYSTLKVQPAELEDSGVYFCASSQDISGLGILETQYFGPGTRLLVL.

The chain employs TRBV5-4 and TRBJ2-3; the D gene is possibly TRBD2 (6 bases). Trimming stripped 4 bases from V and 3 bases from J, with 9 bases between. Germline lookup yields CDR1 SGHNT and CDR2 YYREEE (reference sequence). The CDR3 spans 13 residues. CDR3 DNA: TGTGCCAGCAGCAATAGCGGTACAGATACGCAGTATTTT. Translating it yields CASSNSGTDTQYF. Supplemented by reference TRBV5-4 and TRBJ2-3, the full variable domain reads ETGVTQSPTHLIKTRGQQVTLRCSSQSGHNTVSWYQQALGQGPQFIFQYYREEENGRGNFPPRFSGLQFPNYSSELNVNALELDDSALYLCASSNSGTDTQYFGPGTRLTVL.

The J gene is TRBJ2-2, the V gene TRBV10-3; D is possibly TRBD1 (6 bases). The CDR3 is 14 residues long. Germline V lookup: CDR1 ENHRY, CDR2 SYGVKD. The V end was cut by 10 bases, the J end by 0 bases, with 12 bases between. CDR3 DNA: TGTGCCAGTCAGGGGCGCTCGAACACCGGGGAGCTGTTTTTT. It translates to CASQGRSNTGELFF.